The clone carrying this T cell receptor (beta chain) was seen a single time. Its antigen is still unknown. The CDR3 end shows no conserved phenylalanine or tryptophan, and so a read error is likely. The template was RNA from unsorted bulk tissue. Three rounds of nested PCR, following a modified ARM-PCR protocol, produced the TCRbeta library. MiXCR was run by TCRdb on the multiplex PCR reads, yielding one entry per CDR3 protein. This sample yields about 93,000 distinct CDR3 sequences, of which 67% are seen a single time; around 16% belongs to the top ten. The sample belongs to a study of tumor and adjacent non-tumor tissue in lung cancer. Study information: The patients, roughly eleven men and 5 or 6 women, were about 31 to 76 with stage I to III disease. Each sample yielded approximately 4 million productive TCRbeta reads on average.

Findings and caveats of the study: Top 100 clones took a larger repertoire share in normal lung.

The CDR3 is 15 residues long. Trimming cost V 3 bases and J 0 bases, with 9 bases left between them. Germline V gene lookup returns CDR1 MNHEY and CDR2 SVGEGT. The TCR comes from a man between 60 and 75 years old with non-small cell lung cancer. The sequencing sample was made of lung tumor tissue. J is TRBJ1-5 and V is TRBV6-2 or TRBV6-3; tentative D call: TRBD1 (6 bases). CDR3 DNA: TGTGCCAGCAGTTATGGGGGGCTTAGCAATCAGCCCCAGCATTCT. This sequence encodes CASSYGGLSNQPQHS.